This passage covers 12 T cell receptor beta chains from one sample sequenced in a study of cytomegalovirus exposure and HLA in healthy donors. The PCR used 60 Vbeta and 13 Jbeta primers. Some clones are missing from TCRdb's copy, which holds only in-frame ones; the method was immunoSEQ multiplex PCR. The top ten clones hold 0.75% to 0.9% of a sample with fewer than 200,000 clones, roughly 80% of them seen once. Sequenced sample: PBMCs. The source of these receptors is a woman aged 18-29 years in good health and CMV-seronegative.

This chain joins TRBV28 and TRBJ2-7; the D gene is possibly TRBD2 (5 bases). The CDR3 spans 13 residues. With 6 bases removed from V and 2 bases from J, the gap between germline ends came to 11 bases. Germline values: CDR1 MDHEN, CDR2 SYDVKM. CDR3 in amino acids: CASRTTPTYEQYF. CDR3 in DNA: TGTGCCAGCAGGACTACTCCAACCTACGAGCAGTACTTC. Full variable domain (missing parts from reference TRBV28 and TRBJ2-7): DVKVTQSSRYLVKRTGEKVFLECVQDMDHENMFWYRQDPGLGLRLIYFSYDVKMKEKGDIPEGYSVSREKKERFSLILESASTNQTSMYLCASRTTPTYEQYFGPGTRLTVT.

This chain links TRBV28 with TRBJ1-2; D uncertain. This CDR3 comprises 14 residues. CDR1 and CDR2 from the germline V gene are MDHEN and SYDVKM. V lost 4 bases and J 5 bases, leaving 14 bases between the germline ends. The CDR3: CASSYGGPGYGYTF. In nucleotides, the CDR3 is TGTGCCAGCAGTTATGGAGGGCCGGGGTATGGCTACACCTTC.

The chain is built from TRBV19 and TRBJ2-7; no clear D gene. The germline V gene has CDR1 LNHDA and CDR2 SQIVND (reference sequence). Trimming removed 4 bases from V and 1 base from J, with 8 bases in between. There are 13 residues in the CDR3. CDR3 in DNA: TGTGCCAGTAGTAGTGGCCCTTCCTACGAGCAGTACTTC. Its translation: CASSSGPSYEQYF.

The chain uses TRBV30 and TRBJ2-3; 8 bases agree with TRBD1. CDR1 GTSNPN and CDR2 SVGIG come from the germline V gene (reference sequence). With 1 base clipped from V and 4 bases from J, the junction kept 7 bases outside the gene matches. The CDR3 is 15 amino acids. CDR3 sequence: CAWSADRVEADTQYF. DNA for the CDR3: TGTGCCTGGAGTGCGGACAGGGTAGAGGCAGATACGCAGTATTTT.

The CDR3 reads CATRARLAGGPGNEQFF. The CDR3 region has the DNA TGTGCCACCAGGGCCAGACTAGCGGGAGGGCCTGGCAATGAGCAGTTCTTC. The rearrangement links TRBV15 to TRBJ2-1; TRBD2 aligns across 14 bases. J lost 6 bases, V lost 6 bases, and 10 bases had no gene match. This CDR3 is 17 amino acids long. The germline V gene has CDR1 LNHNV and CDR2 YYDKDF (reference sequence).

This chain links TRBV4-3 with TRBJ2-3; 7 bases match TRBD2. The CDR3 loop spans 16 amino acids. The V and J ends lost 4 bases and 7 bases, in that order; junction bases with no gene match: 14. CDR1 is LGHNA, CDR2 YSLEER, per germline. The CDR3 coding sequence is TGCGCCAGCAGCCCTCTATCCGCGGGAGACCCCCATACGCAGTATTTT. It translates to CASSPLSAGDPHTQYF.

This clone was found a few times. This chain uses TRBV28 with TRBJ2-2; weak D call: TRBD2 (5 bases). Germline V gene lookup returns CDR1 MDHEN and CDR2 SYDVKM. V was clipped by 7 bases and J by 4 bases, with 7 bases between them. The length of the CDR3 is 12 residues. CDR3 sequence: CASTGGTGELFF. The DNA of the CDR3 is TGTGCCAGCACAGGAGGCACCGGGGAGCTGTTTTTT.

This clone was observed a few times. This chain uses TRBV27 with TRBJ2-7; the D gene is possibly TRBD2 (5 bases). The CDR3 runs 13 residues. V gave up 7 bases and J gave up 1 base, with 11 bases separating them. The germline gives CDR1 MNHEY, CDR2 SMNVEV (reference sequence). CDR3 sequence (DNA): TGTGCCAGCAAGCTCCGGGGATCCTACGAGCAGTACTTC. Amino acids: CASKLRGSYEQYF.

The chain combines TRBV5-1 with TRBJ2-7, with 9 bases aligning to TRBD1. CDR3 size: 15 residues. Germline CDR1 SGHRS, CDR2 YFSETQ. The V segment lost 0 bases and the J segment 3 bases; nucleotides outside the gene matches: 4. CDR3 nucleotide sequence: TGCGCCAGCAGCTTGGGTACAGGGGGCATCTACGAGCAGTACTTC. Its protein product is CASSLGTGGIYEQYF.

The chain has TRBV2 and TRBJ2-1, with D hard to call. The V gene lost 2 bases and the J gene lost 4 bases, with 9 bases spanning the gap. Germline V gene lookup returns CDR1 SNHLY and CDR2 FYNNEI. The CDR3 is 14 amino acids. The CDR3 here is CASSELALYNEQFF. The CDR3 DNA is TGTGCCAGCAGTGAATTAGCTCTTTACAATGAGCAGTTCTTC.

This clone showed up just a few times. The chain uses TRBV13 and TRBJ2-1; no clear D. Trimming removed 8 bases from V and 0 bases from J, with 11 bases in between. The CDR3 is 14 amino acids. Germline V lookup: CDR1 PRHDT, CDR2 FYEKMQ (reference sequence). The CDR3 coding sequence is TGTGCCAGCGAGGCGGCAGACTCCTACAATGAGCAGTTCTTC. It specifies CASEAADSYNEQFF.

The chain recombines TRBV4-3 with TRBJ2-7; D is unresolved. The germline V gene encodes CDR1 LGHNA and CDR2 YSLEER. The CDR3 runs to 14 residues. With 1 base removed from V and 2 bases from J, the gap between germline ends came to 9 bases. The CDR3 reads CASSQATDTYEQYF. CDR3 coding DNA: TGCGCCAGCAGCCAAGCAACTGATACCTACGAGCAGTACTTC.